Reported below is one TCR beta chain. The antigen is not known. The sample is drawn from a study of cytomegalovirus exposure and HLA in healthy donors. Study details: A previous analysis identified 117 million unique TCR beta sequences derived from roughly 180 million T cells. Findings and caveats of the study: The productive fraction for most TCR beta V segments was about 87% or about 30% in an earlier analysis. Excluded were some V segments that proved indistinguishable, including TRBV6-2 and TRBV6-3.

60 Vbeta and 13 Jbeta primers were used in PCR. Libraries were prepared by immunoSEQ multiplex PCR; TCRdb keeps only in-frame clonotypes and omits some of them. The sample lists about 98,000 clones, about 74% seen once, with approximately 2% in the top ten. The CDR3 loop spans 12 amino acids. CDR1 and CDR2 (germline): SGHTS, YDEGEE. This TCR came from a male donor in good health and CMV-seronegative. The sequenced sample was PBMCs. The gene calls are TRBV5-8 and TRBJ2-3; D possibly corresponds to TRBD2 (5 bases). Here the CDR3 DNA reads TGTCTTAGGGCGGGTAAAGGAGATACGCAGTATTTT. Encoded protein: CLRAGKGDTQYF. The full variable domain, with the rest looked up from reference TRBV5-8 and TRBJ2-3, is EAGVTQSPTHLIKTRGQQATLRCSPISGHTSVYWYQQALGLGLQFLLWYDEGEERNRGNFPPRFSGRQFPNYSSELNVNALELEDSALYLCLRAGKGDTQYFGPGTRLTVL.